These 10 T cell receptor beta chains originate from one sample sequenced in a study of CD8 T cells in ankylosing spondylitis (dated by TCRdb to 2016 to 2017). Results the study describes overall, beyond this receptor: A TCR beta motif made up of under ten highly homologous amino acid variants appeared to be characteristic of blood from ankylosing spondylitis patients.

These receptors are not linked to any known antigen. The method was 5' RACE. The instrument given in TCRdb is Illumina HiSeq 2500. TCRdb redid the processing of the public reads, applying fastp at Q25 and MiXCR, and retained in-frame beta chains. Each record represents a unique CDR3 protein, reported with the most common genes and DNA among its rows. In this sample the table shows approximately 540,000 distinct CDR3 sequences, over 9.5% of which occur a single time. Of the sample, nearly 7% is held by the ten largest clones. Sample: blood, either unsorted or a sorted T cell fraction (not recorded which). The receptors originated from a male donor with ankylosing spondylitis.

At least ten counts were recorded for this clonotype. The rearrangement joins TRBV11-2 to TRBJ2-1; TRBD2 matches at 7 bases. V shed 8 bases and J 4 bases; nucleotides not matched to a gene: 5. Germline V gene data show CDR1 as SGHAT and CDR2 as FQNNGV. The length of the CDR3 is 13 residues. This CDR3 is CASGEGLYNEQFF. For the CDR3, the DNA is TGTGCCAGCGGGGAGGGCCTTTACAATGAGCAGTTCTTC. Looking up the rest from reference TRBV11-2 and TRBJ2-1 gives the full variable domain: EAGVAQSPRYKIIEKRQSVAFWCNPISGHATLYWYQQILGQGPKLLIQFQNNGVVDDSQLPKDRFSAERLKGVDSTLKIQPAKLEDSAVYLCASGEGLYNEQFFGPGTRLTVL.

There are many counts of this clonotype. CDR3 residues: CASRTTSGHGGELFF. The CDR3 nucleotides read TGTGCCAGCAGAACCACTAGCGGGCATGGCGGGGAGCTGTTTTTT. The chain is built from TRBV6-1 and TRBJ2-2; TRBD2 matches at 9 bases. Germline CDR1 is MNHNS and CDR2 is SASEGT. The V and J ends lost 6 bases and 7 bases, in that order; junction bases with no gene match: 9. The CDR3 extends over 15 amino acids.

This clonotype has more than one count but fewer than ten. V and J are TRBV16 and TRBJ2-7; TRBD1 agrees at 11 bases. The germline gives CDR1 KGHSY, CDR2 FQNENV. This CDR3 contains 17 residues. V was pared by 1 base and J by 5 bases, with 10 bases of the junction left unmatched. The CDR3: CASSQFSPGQGDHEQYF. CDR3 nucleotides: TGTGCCAGCAGCCAATTTTCCCCGGGACAGGGGGACCACGAGCAGTACTTC.

This clonotype was picked up many times. The chain employs TRBV18 and TRBJ2-1; TRBD1 aligns across 12 bases. The CDR3 runs to 16 residues. Germline V CDR1 and CDR2: KGHSH, LQKENI. The trim removed 2 bases at V and 8 bases at J, leaving 7 bases unmatched. The CDR3 loop reads CASSPAGTGGWDEQFF. The CDR3 DNA follows: TGTGCCAGCTCACCAGCCGGGACAGGGGGCTGGGATGAGCAGTTCTTC.

This chain links TRBV24-1 with TRBJ2-7; 9 bases match TRBD1. The CDR3 is made up of 21 amino acids. Germline V lookup: CDR1 KGHDR, CDR2 SFDVKD. J lost 5 bases, V lost 9 bases, and 31 bases had no gene match. The chain's CDR3 is CATQKPPDRGNQGGKPHEQYV. The CDR3 DNA sequence: TGTGCCACCCAGAAGCCTCCGGACAGGGGCAATCAAGGCGGGAAGCCCCACGAGCAGTACGTC.

The chain is built from TRBV5-1 and TRBJ2-7, with 7 bases lining up with TRBD1. The CDR3 extends over 16 amino acids. The V gene end was trimmed by 1 base and the J gene end by 6 bases; junction bases not matched to a gene: 13. Germline assignment: CDR1 SGHRS and CDR2 YFSETQ. The CDR3 is CASSLYSGQGEFEQYV. Written as DNA, the CDR3 is TGCGCCAGCAGCTTGTATTCGGGTCAGGGGGAGTTCGAGCAGTACGTC.

This clonotype was observed a few times. The chain combines TRBV7-9 with TRBJ2-1; no clear D gene. This CDR3 spans 14 amino acids. Trimming stripped 3 bases from V and 5 bases from J, with 11 bases between. The germline V gene has CDR1 SEHNR and CDR2 FQNEAQ (reference sequence). CDR3 protein: CASSFRSGDNEQFF. CDR3 DNA sequence: TGTGCCAGCAGCTTTAGGAGTGGGGACAATGAGCAGTTCTTC.

The rearrangement links TRBV20-1 to TRBJ2-5; no clear D. Germline CDR1 DFQATT, CDR2 SNEGSKA (reference sequence). Between the trimmed V and J ends, which lost 7 bases and 2 bases, there was a span of 14 bases. The CDR3 is made up of 13 amino acids. The DNA for the CDR3 is TGCAGTGTTAAGGCCCCAGTACAAGAGACCCAGTACTTC. It encodes CSVKAPVQETQYF.

The table lists this clonotype with many counts. This chain joins TRBV20-1 and TRBJ2-1; 11 bases map to TRBD2. The trim removed 0 bases at V and 7 bases at J, leaving 8 bases unmatched. The CDR3 spans 16 residues. The germline gives CDR1 DFQATT, CDR2 SNEGSKA (reference sequence). CDR3 in amino acids: CSARDTSGSRYNEQFF. The CDR3, as DNA: TGCAGTGCTAGAGATACTAGCGGGAGTCGGTATAATGAGCAGTTCTTC.

This clonotype has just a few counts. CDR3 DNA sequence: TGCAGTGCTAGAGGGCGGGTTCGGGGCATCGGCAATCAGCCCCAGCATTTT. Encoded protein: CSARGRVRGIGNQPQHF. This sequence joins TRBV20-1 and TRBJ1-5, with a tentative D call TRBD1 (5 bases). Between the trimmed V and J ends, which lost 1 base and 2 bases, there was a span of 18 bases. Germline V gene sequence: CDR1 DFQATT, CDR2 SNEGSKA (reference sequence). The CDR3 extends over 17 amino acids.